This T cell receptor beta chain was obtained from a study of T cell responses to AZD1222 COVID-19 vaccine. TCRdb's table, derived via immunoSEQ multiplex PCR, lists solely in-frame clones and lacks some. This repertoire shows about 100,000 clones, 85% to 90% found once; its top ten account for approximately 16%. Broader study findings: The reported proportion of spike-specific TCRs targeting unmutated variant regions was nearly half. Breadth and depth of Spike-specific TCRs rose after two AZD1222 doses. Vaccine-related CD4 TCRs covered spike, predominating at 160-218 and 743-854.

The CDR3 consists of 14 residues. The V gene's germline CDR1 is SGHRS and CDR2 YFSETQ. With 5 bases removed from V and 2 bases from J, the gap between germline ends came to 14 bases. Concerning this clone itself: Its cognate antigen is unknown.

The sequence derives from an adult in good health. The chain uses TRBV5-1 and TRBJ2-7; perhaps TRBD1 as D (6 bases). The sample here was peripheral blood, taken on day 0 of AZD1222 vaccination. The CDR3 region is CASRAARGTYEQYF. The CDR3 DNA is TGCGCCAGCAGGGCAGCCAGGGGAACCTACGAGCAGTACTTC.